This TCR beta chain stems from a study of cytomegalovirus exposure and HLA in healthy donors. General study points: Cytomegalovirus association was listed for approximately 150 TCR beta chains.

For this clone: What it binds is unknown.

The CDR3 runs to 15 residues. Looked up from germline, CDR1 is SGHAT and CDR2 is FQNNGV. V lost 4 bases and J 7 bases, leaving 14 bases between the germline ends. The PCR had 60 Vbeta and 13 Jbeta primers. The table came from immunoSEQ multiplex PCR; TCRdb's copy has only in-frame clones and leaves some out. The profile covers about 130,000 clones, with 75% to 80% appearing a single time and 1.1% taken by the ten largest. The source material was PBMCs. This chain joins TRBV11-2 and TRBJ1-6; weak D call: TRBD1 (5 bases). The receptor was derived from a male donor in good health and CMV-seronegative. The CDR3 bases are TGTGCCAGCAGCTCAAAGACAGCGCTGAATTCACCCCTCCACTTT. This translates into CASSSKTALNSPLHF.